These T cell receptor beta chains were read from a single sample in a study of control samples from healthy donors and cancer patients. Clones were read by immunoSEQ multiplex PCR, and TCRdb kept only the in-frame ones, dropping some. There are approximately 140,000 clones in the sample; more than 85% occur only once, and approximately 8.6% lies in the top ten. Source material: blood. Every receptor here comes from a woman in her 30s in good health. The CDR3 runs from the conserved cysteine through the conserved F or W. Each record gives: V gene, J gene, D gene, clone size, CDR3 DNA, CDR3 protein. A D gene is named only where the DNA matches it firmly. Expanded clones get a size class; other rows say once, few or many, or leave the size out.

TRBV5-4	TRBJ1-6	TRBD1	-	TGTGCCAGCAGCTGGGGGGGACAGTATAATTCACCCCTCCACTTT	CASSWGGQYNSPLHF
TRBV29-1	TRBJ2-5	-	-	TGCAGCGTTTTAGATCGTCGTCCGCAAGAGACCCAGTACTTC	CSVLDRRPQETQYF
TRBV7-2	TRBJ1-2	-	-	TGTGCCAGCAGCCAGTTGGGCGGTAACTATGGCTACACCTTC	CASSQLGGNYGYTF
TRBV7-9	TRBJ1-1	-	-	TGTGCCAGCACTAAAAGCGACACTGAAGCTTTCTTT	CASTKSDTEAFF
TRBV27	TRBJ2-7	-	-	TGTGCCAGCAGTTTTAGGTCCCAGGGGACCTGGGAGCAGTACTTC	CASSFRSQGTWEQYF
TRBV3-1/TRBV3-2	TRBJ2-7	-	-	TGTGCCAGCAGCCAAGGGGGTAGCACCGAGCAGTACTTC	CASSQGGSTEQYF
TRBV30	TRBJ2-3	-	-	TGTGCCTGGCGACAAGTGGGCACAGATACGCAGTATTTT	CAWRQVGTDTQYF
TRBV7-9	TRBJ1-2	-	once	TGTGCCAGCAGCTTAGTGCGGGACGACGGCTACACCTTC	CASSLVRDDGYTF
TRBV28	TRBJ1-5	-	once	TGTGCCATTACGGACGGAGGGGCCAGAAATCAGCCCCAGCATTTT	CAITDGGARNQPQHF
TRBV6-2/TRBV6-3	TRBJ2-7	-	-	TGTGCCAGCAGTTACGGGCTAGTGGGTCGCTACGAGCAGTACTTC	CASSYGLVGRYEQYF
TRBV7-3	TRBJ2-1	TRBD1	-	TGTGCCAGCAGCCCGGGACAGTACAATGAGCAGTTCTTC	CASSPGQYNEQFF
TRBV5-4	TRBJ2-5	-	-	TGTGCCAGCAGCTCCCATAAAATGGCCCAGTACTTC	CASSSHKMAQYF
TRBV19	TRBJ1-2	TRBD1	-	TGTGCCAGTAGTAACCCGCATGGGACAGGGGACTATGGCTACACCTTC	CASSNPHGTGDYGYTF
TRBV5-4	TRBJ2-7	-	-	TGTGCCAGCAGCTTGGCCTTCGGGACCTACGAGCAGTACTTC	CASSLAFGTYEQYF
TRBV10-3	TRBJ2-3	-	-	TGTGCCACCACGGGCCTTAGCACAGATACGCAGTATTTT	CATTGLSTDTQYF
TRBV7-6	TRBJ2-1	-	-	TGTGCCAGCACCCCTCGGGTAGCGCTGGTCGCCTACAATGAGCAGTTCTTC	CASTPRVALVAYNEQFF
TRBV7-9	TRBJ2-3	-	-	TGTGCCAGCAGCACAACTGAGCTCACAGATACGCAGTATTTT	CASSTTELTDTQYF
TRBV5-1	TRBJ2-7	TRBD1	-	TGCGCCAGCAGCAACACCGGGACAGGGGGCTACGAGCAGTACTTC	CASSNTGTGGYEQYF
TRBV11-2	TRBJ2-2	TRBD1	-	TGTGCCAGCAGCTTAATAAGGGGGCGGGCTGAGCTGTTTTTT	CASSLIRGRAELFF